These T cell receptor beta chains were read from a single sample in a study of T cell repertoires in cytomegalovirus infection. TCRdb analysed the reads with MiXCR anew, one entry per CDR3 protein. The sample shows some 900,000 distinct CDR3 sequences, about 31% of them seen only once. These receptors' targets are unknown. The sample consisted of cultured CD8+ T cells from PBMCs, taken from culture after CMV antigen stimulation. The receptor set was obtained from a human donor in good health (CMV status not recorded). Some clones in this sample may be carry-over from other donors' samples. Both conserved end residues are part of each CDR3.

TRBV7-2 CASSAPGTPQGYGYTF
TRBV19 CASSNRDEGVTEAFF
TRBV7-8 CASGYGTSSEQYF
TRBV7-9 CASSPLGGRDKNIQYF
TRBV6-1 CASSVRAGSTGELFF
TRBV10-3 CAIRTASYEQYF
TRBV7-9 CASSSRGSGNQPQHF
TRBV19 CASSDRGDTEAFF
TRBV5-4 CASSFRDEQYF
TRBV27 CASSLPLRRGYNEQFF
TRBV4-1 CASSQVLDGLYEQYF
TRBV2 CASTGDHYNSPLHF
TRBV28 CASTFTQGYYGYTF
TRBV10-2 CASSANPNLQTVGGTEAFF
TRBV19 CASSPGQSSYEQYF
TRBV7-2 CASSLSSHTDTQYF
TRBV4-1 CASSPSSGGRSYEQYF
TRBV19 CASEHGGSYNSPLHF
TRBV10-3 CSITEQGLNTEAFF
TRBV4-3 CASSQEGASGYTF
TRBV4-1 CASSQVAGGPAGELFF
TRBV15 CATSRSRGPYNEQFF
TRBV27 CASSLRPLEKLFF
TRBV7-2 CASSPPGDSGGTDTQYF
TRBV9 CASSVRATPYNEQFF
TRBV27 CASSLSWGETNNEQFF
TRBV5-6 CATDSGGHYGYTF
TRBV15 CATSRDRGFSGNTIYF
TRBV12-3/TRBV12-4 CASSFYDGTEAFF
TRBV6-5 CASSPGATSRDPPQHF
TRBV7-2 CASRTSDHNEQFF
TRBV7-9 CASSKPSTGSDSPLHF
TRBV7-6 CASSLDRSLGGDTQYF
TRBV6-1 CASSGGANYGYTF
TRBV5-1 CASTPNGGRYSPLHF
TRBV7-2 CASSFSGGVDTQYF
TRBV6-6 CASSRSGGTEAFF
TRBV19 CASSPGAGENTDTQYF
TRBV4-1 CASSRLAGATYEQYF
TRBV6-7 CASSPQTGSSCMPPLHF
TRBV29-1 CSVVVGATEAFF